Listed below are T cell receptor beta chains from one sample, sequenced in a study of CD8+ T cells in alopecia areata. Data came from immunoSEQ multiplex PCR; TCRdb stores just in-frame clones and leaves some out. Among more than 100,000 clones listed, 58% were seen once. This specimen was CD4+ T cells sorted from blood, taken at week 0. The receptor set was obtained from a human donor with alopecia areata. The CDR3 runs from the conserved cysteine through the conserved F or W. Fields, in order: CDR3 protein, D gene, V gene, J gene. The D gene is left open where the match is weak.

CASNLESGASRLWSYTF	.	TRBV5-1	TRBJ1-2
CASSGQGRQPQHF	TRBD1	TRBV6-1	TRBJ1-5
CASTVGETQYF	.	TRBV6-5	TRBJ2-5
CATSHPDRTNTEAFF	.	TRBV19	TRBJ1-1
CASSFVGTGKQFF	TRBD1	TRBV28	TRBJ2-1
CASSLPGGEQFF	TRBD2	TRBV11-2	TRBJ2-1
CASSLGGTDNSGNTIYF	TRBD1	TRBV5-1	TRBJ1-3
CASCEGGMNTGELFF	.	TRBV6-5	TRBJ2-2
CASSFMADSSPDTQYF	.	TRBV27	TRBJ2-3
CASTPTRDEQFF	.	TRBV28	TRBJ2-1
CASSLGQGDGYTF	.	TRBV7-2	TRBJ1-2
CASSQAGQGAIYGYTF	TRBD1	TRBV4-1	TRBJ1-2
CASSVIQRSGYTF	.	TRBV9	TRBJ1-2
CASSQEGAVSYGYTF	.	TRBV4-1	TRBJ1-2
CASSPDAGLNTEAFF	.	TRBV5-6	TRBJ1-1
CASSQPSEPQHF	.	TRBV7-9	TRBJ1-5
CASSDGGRSYNSPLHF	.	TRBV2	TRBJ1-6
CASSSSGRSYNEQFF	TRBD2	TRBV27	TRBJ2-1
CASSLVGPHSGANVLTF	.	TRBV5-6	TRBJ2-6
CASGFSSAVGGYTF	.	TRBV12-5	TRBJ1-2
CASSDWTVLRDEQYF	.	TRBV2	TRBJ2-7
CASSLKETQYF	.	TRBV25-1	TRBJ2-5
CASSLNQNGGNEKLFF	.	TRBV5-1	TRBJ1-4
CASSRSPGDGYTF	.	TRBV27	TRBJ1-2
CASSQATSGGSYEQYF	TRBD2	TRBV4-2	TRBJ2-7
CASSLVAGGPGDTQYF	TRBD2	TRBV5-4	TRBJ2-3
CASSPFREEMIMGTEAFF	.	TRBV18	TRBJ1-1
CASSYRDSHEQYF	TRBD1	TRBV6-6	TRBJ2-7
CASSLAGLALTGELFF	.	TRBV7-2	TRBJ2-2
CASSPLEGTANQPQHF	.	TRBV18	TRBJ1-5